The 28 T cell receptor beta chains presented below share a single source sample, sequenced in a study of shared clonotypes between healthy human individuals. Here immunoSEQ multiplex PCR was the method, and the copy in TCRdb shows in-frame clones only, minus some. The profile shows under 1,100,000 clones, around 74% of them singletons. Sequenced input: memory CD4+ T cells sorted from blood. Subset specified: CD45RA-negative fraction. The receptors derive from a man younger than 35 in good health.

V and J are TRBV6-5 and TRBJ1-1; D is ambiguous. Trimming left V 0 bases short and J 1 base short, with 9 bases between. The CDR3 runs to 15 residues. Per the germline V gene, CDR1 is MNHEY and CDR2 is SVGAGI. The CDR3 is CASSYSYQANTEAFF. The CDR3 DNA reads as TGTGCCAGCAGTTACTCGTACCAAGCGAACACTGAAGCTTTCTTT.

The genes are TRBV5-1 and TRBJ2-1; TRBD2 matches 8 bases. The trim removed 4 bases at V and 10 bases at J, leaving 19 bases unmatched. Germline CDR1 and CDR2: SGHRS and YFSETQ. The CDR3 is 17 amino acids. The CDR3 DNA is TGCGCCAGCAGCGGATCCGGGACTAGACCTATTTTGGGGGAGCAGTTCTTC. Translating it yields CASSGSGTRPILGEQFF. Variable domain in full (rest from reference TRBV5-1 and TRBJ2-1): KAGVTQTPRYLIKTRGQQVTLSCSPISGHRSVSWYQQTPGQGLQFLFEYFSETQRNKGNFPGRFSGRQFSNSRSEMNVSTLELGDSALYLCASSGSGTRPILGEQFFGPGTRLTVL.

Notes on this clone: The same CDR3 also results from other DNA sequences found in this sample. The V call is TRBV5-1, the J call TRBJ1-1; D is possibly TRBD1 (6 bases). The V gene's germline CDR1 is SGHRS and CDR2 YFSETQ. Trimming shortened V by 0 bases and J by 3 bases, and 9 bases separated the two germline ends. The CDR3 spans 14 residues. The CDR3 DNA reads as TGCGCCAGCAGCTTGGACAGGGAAGACACTGAAGCTTTCTTT. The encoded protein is CASSLDREDTEAFF.

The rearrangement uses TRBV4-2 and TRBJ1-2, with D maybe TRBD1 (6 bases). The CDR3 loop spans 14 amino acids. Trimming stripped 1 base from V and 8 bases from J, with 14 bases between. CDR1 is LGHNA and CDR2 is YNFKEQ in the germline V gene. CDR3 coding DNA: TGTGCCAGCAGCCAAGTGCAGGGGAATGAGGGCTACACCTTC. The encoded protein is CASSQVQGNEGYTF.

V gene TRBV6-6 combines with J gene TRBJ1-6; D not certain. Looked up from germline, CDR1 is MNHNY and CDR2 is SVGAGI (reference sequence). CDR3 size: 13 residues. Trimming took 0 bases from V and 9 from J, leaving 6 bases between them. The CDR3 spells CASSYSKGSPLHF. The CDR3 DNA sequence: TGTGCCAGCAGTTACTCGAAGGGTTCACCCCTCCACTTT.

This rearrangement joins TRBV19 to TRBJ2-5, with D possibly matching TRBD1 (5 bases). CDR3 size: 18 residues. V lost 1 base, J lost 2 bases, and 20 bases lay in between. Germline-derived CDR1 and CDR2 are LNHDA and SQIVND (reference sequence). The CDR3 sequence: CASSIVLGVFGDQETQYF. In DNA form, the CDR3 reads TGTGCCAGTAGTATAGTCTTAGGGGTCTTCGGCGATCAAGAGACCCAGTACTTC.

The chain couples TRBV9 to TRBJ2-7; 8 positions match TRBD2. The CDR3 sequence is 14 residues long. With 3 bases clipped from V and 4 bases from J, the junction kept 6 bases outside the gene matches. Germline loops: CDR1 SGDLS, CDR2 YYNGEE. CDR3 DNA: TGTGCCAGCAGCGGAAGCGGGAGTGGTTACGAGCAGTACTTC. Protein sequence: CASSGSGSGYEQYF.

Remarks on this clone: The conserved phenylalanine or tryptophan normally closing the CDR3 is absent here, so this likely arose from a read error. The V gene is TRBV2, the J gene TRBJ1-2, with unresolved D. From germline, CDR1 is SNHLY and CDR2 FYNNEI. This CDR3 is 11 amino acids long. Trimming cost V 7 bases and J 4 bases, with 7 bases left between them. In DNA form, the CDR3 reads TGTGCCAGCACGGAACTCTATGGCTACACCTCC. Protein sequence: CASTELYGYTS.

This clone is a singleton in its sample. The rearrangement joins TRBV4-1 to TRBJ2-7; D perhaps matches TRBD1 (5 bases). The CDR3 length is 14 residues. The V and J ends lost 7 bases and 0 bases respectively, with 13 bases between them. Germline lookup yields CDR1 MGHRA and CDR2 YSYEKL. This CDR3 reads CASKVTVLSYEQYF. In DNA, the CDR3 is TGCGCCAGCAAGGTGACAGTCCTCTCCTACGAGCAGTACTTC.

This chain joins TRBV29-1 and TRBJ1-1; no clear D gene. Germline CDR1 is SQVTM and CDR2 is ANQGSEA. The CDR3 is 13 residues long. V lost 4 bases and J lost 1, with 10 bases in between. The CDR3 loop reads CSVGWSSNTEAFF. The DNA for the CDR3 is TGCAGCGTTGGTTGGAGTTCGAACACTGAAGCTTTCTTT.

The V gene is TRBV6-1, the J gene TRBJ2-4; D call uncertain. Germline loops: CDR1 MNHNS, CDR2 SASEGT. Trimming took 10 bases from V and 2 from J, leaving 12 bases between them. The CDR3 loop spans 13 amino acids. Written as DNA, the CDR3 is TGTGCCACTGGACCGGAGACCAAAAACATTCAGTACTTC. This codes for CATGPETKNIQYF.

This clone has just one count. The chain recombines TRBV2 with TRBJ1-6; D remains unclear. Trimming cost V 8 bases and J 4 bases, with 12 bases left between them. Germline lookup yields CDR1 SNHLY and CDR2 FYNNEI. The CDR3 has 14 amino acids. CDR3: CASSPSGYNSPLHF. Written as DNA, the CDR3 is TGTGCCAGCTCCCCCTCGGGGTATAATTCACCCCTCCACTTT. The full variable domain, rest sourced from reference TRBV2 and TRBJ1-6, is EPEVTQTPSHQVTQMGQEVILRCVPISNHLYFYWYRQILGQKVEFLVSFYNNEISEKSEIFDDQFSVERPDGSNFTLKIRSTKLEDSAMYFCASSPSGYNSPLHFGNGTRLTVT.

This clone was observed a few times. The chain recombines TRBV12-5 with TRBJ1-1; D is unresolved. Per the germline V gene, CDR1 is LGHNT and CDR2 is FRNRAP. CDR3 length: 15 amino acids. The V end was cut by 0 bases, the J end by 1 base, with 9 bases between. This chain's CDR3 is CASGLVQGRNTEAFF. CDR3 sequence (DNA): TGTGCTAGTGGTTTGGTACAAGGGAGGAACACTGAAGCTTTCTTT.

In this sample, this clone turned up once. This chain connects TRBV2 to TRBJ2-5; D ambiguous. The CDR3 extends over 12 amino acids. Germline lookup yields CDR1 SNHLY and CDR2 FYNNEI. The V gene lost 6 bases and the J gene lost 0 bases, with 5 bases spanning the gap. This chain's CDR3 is CASRTDQETQYF. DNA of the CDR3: TGTGCCAGCAGGACGGACCAAGAGACCCAGTACTTC.

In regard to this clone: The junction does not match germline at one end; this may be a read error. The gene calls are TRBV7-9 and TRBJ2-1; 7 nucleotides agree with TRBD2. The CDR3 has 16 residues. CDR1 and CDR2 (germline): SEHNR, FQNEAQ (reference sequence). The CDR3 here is CASSQGAGIVNNEQFF. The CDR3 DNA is TGCGCCAGCAGCCAGGGAGCGGGAATCGTCAACAATGAGCAGTTCTTC.

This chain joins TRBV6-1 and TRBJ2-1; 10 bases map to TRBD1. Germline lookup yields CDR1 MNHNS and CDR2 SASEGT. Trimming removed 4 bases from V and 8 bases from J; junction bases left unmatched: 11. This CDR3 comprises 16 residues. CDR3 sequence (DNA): TGTGCCAGCAGTGGGGGGTTAGGGACAGGGGTCTATGAGCAGTTCTTC. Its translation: CASSGGLGTGVYEQFF.

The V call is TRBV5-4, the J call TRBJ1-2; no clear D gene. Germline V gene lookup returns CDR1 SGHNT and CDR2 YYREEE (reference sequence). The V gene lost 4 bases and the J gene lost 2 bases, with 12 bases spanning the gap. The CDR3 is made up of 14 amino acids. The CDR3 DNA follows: TGTGCCAGCAGCACCCGGACGGAGAACTATGGCTACACCTTC. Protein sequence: CASSTRTENYGYTF.

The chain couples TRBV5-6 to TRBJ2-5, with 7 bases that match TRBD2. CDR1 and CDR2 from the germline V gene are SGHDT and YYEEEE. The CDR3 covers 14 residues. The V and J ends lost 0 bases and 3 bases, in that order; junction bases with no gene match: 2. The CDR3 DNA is TGTGCCAGCAGCTTGGGGACTAGAAAAGAGACCCAGTACTTC. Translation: CASSLGTRKETQYF. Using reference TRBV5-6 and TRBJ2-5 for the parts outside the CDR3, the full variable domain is DAGVTQSPTHLIKTRGQQVTLRCSPKSGHDTVSWYQQALGQGPQFIFQYYEEEERQRGNFPDRFSGHQFPNYSSELNVNALLLGDSALYLCASSLGTRKETQYFGPGTRLLVL.

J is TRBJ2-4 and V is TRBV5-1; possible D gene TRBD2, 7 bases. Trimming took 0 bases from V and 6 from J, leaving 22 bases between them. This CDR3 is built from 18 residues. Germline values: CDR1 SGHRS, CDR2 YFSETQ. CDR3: CASSLEPRAGARGNIQYF. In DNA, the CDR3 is TGCGCCAGCAGCTTGGAACCCCGGGCGGGGGCCAGGGGAAACATTCAGTACTTC.

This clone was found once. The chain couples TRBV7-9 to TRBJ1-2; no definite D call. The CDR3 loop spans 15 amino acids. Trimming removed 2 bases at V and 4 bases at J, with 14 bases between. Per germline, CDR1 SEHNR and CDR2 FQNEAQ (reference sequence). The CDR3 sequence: CASSLNQALVYGYTF. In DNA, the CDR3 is TGTGCCAGCAGCTTAAATCAGGCCCTAGTCTATGGCTACACCTTC.

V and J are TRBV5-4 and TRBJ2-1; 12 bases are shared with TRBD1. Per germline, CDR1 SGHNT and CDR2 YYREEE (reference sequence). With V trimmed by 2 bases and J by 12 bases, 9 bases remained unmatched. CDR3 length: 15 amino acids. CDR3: CASSFAGTGGARQFF. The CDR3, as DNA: TGTGCCAGCAGCTTCGCCGGGACAGGGGGCGCTCGGCAGTTCTTC.

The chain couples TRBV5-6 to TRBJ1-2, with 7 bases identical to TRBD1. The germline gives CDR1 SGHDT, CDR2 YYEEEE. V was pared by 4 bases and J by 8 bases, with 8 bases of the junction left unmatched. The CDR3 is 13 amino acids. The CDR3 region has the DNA TGTGCCAGCAGCCAACCTGACAGGGCGGGCTACACCTTC. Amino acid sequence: CASSQPDRAGYTF.

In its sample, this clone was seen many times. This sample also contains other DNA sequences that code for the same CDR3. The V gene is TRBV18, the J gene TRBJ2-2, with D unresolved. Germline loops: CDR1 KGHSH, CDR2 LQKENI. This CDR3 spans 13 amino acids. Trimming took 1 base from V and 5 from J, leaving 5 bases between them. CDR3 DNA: TGTGCCAGCTCACCACAGACGACCGGGGAGCTGTTTTTT. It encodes CASSPQTTGELFF.

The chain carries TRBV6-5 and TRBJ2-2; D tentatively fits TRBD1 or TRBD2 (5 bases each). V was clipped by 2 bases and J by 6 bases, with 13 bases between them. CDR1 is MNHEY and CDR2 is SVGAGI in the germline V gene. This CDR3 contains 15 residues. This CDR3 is CASSYPKPGPGELFF. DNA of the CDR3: TGTGCCAGCAGTTACCCAAAACCGGGACCCGGGGAGCTGTTTTTT.

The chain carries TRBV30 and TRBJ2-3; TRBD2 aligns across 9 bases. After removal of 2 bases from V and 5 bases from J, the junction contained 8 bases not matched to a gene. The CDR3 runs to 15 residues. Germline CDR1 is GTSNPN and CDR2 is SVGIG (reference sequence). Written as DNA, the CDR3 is TGTGCCTGGAGTTTAGGGCGGGGGGGACAAGATACGCAGTATTTT. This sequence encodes CAWSLGRGGQDTQYF.

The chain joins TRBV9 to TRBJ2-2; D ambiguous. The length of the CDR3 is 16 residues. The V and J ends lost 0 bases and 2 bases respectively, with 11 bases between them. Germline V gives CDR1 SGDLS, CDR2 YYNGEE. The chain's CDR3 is CASSVGPSLNTGELFF. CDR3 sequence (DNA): TGTGCCAGCAGCGTAGGGCCTTCCTTAAACACCGGGGAGCTGTTTTTT.

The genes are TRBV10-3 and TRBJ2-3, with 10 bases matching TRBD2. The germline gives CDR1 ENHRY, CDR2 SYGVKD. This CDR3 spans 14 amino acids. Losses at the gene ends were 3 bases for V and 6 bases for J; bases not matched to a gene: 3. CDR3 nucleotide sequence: TGTGCCATCAGTGACGAGCGGGGGGGGGATACGCAGTATTTT. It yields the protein CAISDERGGDTQYF.

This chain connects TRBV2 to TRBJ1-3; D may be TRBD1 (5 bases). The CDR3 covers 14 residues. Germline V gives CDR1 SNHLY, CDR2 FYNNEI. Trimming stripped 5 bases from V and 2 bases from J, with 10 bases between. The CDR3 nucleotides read TGTGCCAGCAGTCTCCAGGGCCCTGGAAACACCATATATTTT. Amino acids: CASSLQGPGNTIYF.